This is a list of T cell receptor beta chains from one sample in a study of blood T cell repertoires in COVID-19. The assay was immunoSEQ multiplex PCR, and TCRdb's table has in-frame clones only and misses some. The sample holds more than 150,000 clones, roughly four fifths seen once. Source material: PBMCs or T cells enriched from blood (not recorded which). The origin of the receptors is a man aged 40-49 years who had recovered from COVID-19. CDR3s include the opening cysteine and the closing phenylalanine or tryptophan.

cdr3_aa,v_call,j_call,cdr3_length
CASIRGATNEKLFF,TRBV2,TRBJ1-4,14
CAINGGGNQPQHF,TRBV10-3,TRBJ1-5,13
CASSFGTSGEKLFF,TRBV5-1,TRBJ1-4,14
CASSPGGNQPQHF,TRBV9,TRBJ1-5,13
CASSQGAGEVYEQFF,TRBV4-2,TRBJ2-1,15
CASYGWDRGRRGTEAFF,TRBV7-8,TRBJ1-1,17
CASSLEQPNEQFF,TRBV5-1,TRBJ2-1,13
CASSPDRGRYNEQFF,TRBV5-8,TRBJ2-1,15
CASSSQGTAYNEQFF,TRBV7-2,TRBJ2-1,15
CASSLRNQGNSGNTIYF,TRBV7-9,TRBJ1-3,17
CASSPGRVETQYF,TRBV12-3/TRBV12-4,TRBJ2-5,13
CASSPPETGTDTQYF,TRBV18,TRBJ2-3,15
CAIRPRDSNSPLHF,TRBV10-3,TRBJ1-6,14
CSASRGANYGYTF,TRBV20-1,TRBJ1-2,13
CASSQDGREYNEQFF,TRBV9,TRBJ2-1,15
CASSDNNYGYTF,TRBV18,TRBJ1-2,12
CASSAWTSGGTDTQYF,TRBV7-6,TRBJ2-3,16
CASSLGGSGVGETQYF,TRBV7-2,TRBJ2-5,16
CASSPGTGANQPQHF,TRBV18,TRBJ1-5,15
CASSFRSGANVLTF,TRBV5-4,TRBJ2-6,14
CASSPTPGQGNTGELFF,TRBV7-8,TRBJ2-2,17
CASSPSLLPNEKLFF,TRBV9,TRBJ1-4,15
CASSSGVQETQYF,TRBV5-1,TRBJ2-5,13
CASSDQRDQHEQYF,TRBV2,TRBJ2-7,14
CASRPTKDHTEAFF,TRBV6-4,TRBJ1-1,14
CASSQDGQGASVTDTQYF,TRBV3-1/TRBV3-2,TRBJ2-3,18
CAISELGLAGTDTQYF,TRBV10-3,TRBJ2-3,16
CASSLYGGEGYTF,TRBV27,TRBJ1-2,13
CASSPTAGARLETQYF,TRBV7-2,TRBJ2-5,16
CASSPGLAGAGEQFF,TRBV9,TRBJ2-1,15
CASRSLGSGLAGVRGNEQFF,TRBV5-1,TRBJ2-1,20
CASSKSRLDLNTGELFF,TRBV7-3,TRBJ2-2,17
CASSLGGNRGNEQFF,TRBV5-1,TRBJ2-1,15
CSVRVSGNEQFF,TRBV29-1,TRBJ2-1,12
CASSLVAGGQGQPQHF,TRBV7-2,TRBJ1-5,16
CSVLRDIQETQYF,TRBV29-1,TRBJ2-5,13
CASSPAGEGGYTF,TRBV28,TRBJ1-2,13
CASIQQSPIYEQYF,TRBV28,TRBJ2-7,14
CASSLGSGSAFF,TRBV5-4,TRBJ1-1,12
CASSLASTSYNEQFF,TRBV5-4,TRBJ2-1,15
CASSDRKAGVILYEQYF,TRBV10-2,TRBJ2-7,17
CAISAGAGGSYNEQFF,TRBV10-3,TRBJ2-1,16
CASSEAPWGGLNTQYF,TRBV6-1,TRBJ2-3,16
CASREQGLLVEAFF,TRBV2,TRBJ1-1,14
CASSSSTAVYGYTF,TRBV7-2,TRBJ1-2,14
CASSEGGGGFF,TRBV2,TRBJ1-4,11
CSVANRDRKWYLLLETQYF,TRBV29-1,TRBJ2-5,19
CASSLAATGHQPQHF,TRBV7-2,TRBJ1-5,15
CASMSGYSNQPQHF,TRBV19,TRBJ1-5,14
CASVAGLPYSNQPQHF,TRBV6-4,TRBJ1-5,16
CASSLVVPAWGQALHF,TRBV27,TRBJ1-6,16
CASSLGTGPEAFF,TRBV11-2,TRBJ1-1,13
CASTLDNNYGYTF,TRBV19,TRBJ1-2,13
CASRPLAGRSYNEQFF,TRBV6-2/TRBV6-3,TRBJ2-1,16
CASSQDRARDTDTQYF,TRBV4-1,TRBJ2-3,16
CASSLGREYTGELFF,TRBV7-9,TRBJ2-2,15
CASSQATSAYNEQFF,TRBV4-3,TRBJ2-1,15